This T cell receptor beta chain was obtained from a study of T cell responses to AZD1222 COVID-19 vaccine. The CDR3 is 15 residues long. Germline V gene sequence: CDR1 SGHVS, CDR2 FQNEAQ. Trimming cost V 6 bases and J 0 bases; bases outside gene matches: 2. Produced via immunoSEQ multiplex PCR; TCRdb's table is partial and in-frame only. The sample records more than 110,000 clones, 92% being singletons. The TCR originated in an adult who received the AZD1222 COVID-19 vaccine. J is TRBJ2-2 and V is TRBV7-8, with TRBD1 matching 9 bases. Sequenced material: peripheral blood, taken 28 days after the second AZD1222 dose. The CDR3 region is CASRGQGPNTGELFF. CDR3 DNA: TGTGCCAGCAGGGGACAGGGCCCGAACACCGGGGAGCTGTTTTTT.